Detailed here is one T cell receptor (beta chain). The data stem from a study of blood T cell repertoires in COVID-19. Whole-study context: T cells, B-cell-depleted T cells, or PBMCs provided the cDNA or gDNA that served as material.

This CDR3 has 17 residues. The germline V gene encodes CDR1 SNHLY and CDR2 FYNNEI. Trimming took 6 bases from V and 7 from J; bases not matched to a gene: 17. Per the study methods: Estimated nucleated cell counts came from reference gene primer amplification. The repertoire was sequenced with immunoSEQ multiplex PCR; TCRdb's copy has only in-frame clones and lacks some. V and J calls and clone size are those listed in that table; D and trimming were worked out from the DNA. The sample holds 150,000 to 200,000 clones, over 70% seen once. The receptor was isolated from a man aged 60-69 years with active or convalescent COVID-19. The sample was peripheral blood. J is TRBJ2-2 and V is TRBV2; the match to TRBD2 covers 7 bases. The CDR3 DNA is TGTGCCAGCAGGGGGAGCCTAGCGGCCCAACGGGGCGGGGAGCTGTTTTTT. Translation: CASRGSLAAQRGGELFF. The full variable domain, in which reference TRBV2 and TRBJ2-2 provide the parts outside the CDR3, is EPEVTQTPSHQVTQMGQEVILRCVPISNHLYFYWYRQILGQKVEFLVSFYNNEISEKSEIFDDQFSVERPDGSNFTLKIRSTKLEDSAMYFCASRGSLAAQRGGELFFGEGSRLTVL.